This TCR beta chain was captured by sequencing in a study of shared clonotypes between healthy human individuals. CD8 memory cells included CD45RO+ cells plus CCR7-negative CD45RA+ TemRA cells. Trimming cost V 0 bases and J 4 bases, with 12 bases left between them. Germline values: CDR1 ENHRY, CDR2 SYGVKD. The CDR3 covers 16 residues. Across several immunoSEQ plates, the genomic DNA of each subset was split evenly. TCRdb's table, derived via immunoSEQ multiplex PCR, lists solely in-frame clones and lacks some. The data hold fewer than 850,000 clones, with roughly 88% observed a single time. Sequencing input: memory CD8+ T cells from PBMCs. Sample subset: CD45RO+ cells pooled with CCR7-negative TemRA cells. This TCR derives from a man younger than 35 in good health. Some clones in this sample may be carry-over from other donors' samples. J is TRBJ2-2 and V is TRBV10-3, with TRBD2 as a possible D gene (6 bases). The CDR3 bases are TGTGCCATCAGTGAGTCGTACGGGAGCGGCACCGGGGAGCTGTTTTTT. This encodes CAISESYGSGTGELFF.